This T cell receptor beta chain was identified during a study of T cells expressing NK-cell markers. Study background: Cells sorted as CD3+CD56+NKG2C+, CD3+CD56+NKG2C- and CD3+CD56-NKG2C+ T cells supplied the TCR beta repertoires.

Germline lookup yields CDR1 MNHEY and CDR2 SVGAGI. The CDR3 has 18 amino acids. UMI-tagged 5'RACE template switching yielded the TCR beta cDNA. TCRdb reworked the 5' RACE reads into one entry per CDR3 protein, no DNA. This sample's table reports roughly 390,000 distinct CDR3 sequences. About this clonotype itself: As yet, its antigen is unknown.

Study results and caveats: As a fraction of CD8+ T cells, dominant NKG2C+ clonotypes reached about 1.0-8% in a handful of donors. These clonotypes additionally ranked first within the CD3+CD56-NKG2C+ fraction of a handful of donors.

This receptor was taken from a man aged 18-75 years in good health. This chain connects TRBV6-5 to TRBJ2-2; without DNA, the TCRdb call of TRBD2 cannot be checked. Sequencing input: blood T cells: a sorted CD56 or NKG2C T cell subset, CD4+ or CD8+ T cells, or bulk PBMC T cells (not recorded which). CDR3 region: CASSSIPGTSGGSGELFF.